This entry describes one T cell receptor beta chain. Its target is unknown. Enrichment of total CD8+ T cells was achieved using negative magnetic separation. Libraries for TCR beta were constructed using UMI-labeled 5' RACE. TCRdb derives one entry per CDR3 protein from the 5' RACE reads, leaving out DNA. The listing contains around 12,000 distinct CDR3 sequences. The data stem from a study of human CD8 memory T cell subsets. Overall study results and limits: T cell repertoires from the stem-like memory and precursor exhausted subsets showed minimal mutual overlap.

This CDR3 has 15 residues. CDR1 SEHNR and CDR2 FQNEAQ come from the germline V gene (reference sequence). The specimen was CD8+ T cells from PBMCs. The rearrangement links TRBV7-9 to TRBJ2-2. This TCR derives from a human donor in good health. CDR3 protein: CASSLAGANTGELFF. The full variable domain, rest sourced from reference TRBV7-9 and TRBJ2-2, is DTGVSQNPRHKITKRGQNVTFRCDPISEHNRLYWYRQTLGQGPEFLTYFQNEAQLEKSRLLSDRFSAERPKGSFSTLEIQRTEQGDSAMYLCASSLAGANTGELFFGEGSRLTVL.